This TCR beta chain was captured by sequencing in a study of CD8 T cells in ankylosing spondylitis. This clonotype was seen ten or more times. The antigen is undetermined. There are 14 residues in the CDR3. Looked up from germline, CDR1 is SGHNT and CDR2 is YYREEE (reference sequence). V lost 2 bases and J lost 3; bases outside the gene matches: 2. Study-wide results and limits: A TCR beta motif made of about 8 highly homologous variants seemed typical of ankylosing spondylitis blood.

TCRdb passed the 5' RACE reads through MiXCR, listing each CDR3 protein once. The repertoire holds 450,000 to 550,000 distinct CDR3 sequences, with about 5.2% as singletons. Input material: blood, either unsorted or a sorted T cell fraction (not recorded which). The chain links TRBV5-4 to TRBJ2-3; 8 bases fit TRBD1. The source of this sequence is a male donor with ankylosing spondylitis. The CDR3 loop reads CASSFGQGTDTQYF. The DNA of the CDR3 is TGTGCCAGCAGCTTCGGACAGGGAACAGATACGCAGTATTTT.